This entry lists 8 T cell receptor beta chains sequenced from one sample in a study of control samples from healthy donors and cancer patients. Here immunoSEQ multiplex PCR was the method, and the copy in TCRdb shows in-frame clones only, minus some. Of some 74,000 clones listed, 70% to 90% are singletons. The specimen was blood. The receptors were sampled from a woman aged 45-65 years in good health.

In DNA, the CDR3 is TGTGCCAGCAGTGAATGGTCCGCTGAAGCTTTCTTT. Translation: CASSEWSAEAFF. The chain links TRBV25-1 to TRBJ1-1; no clear D. This CDR3 has 12 residues. The V and J ends lost 1 base and 6 bases respectively, with 6 bases between them. Looked up from germline, CDR1 is MGHDK and CDR2 is SYGVNS.

The J gene is TRBJ2-7, the V gene TRBV4-1; D gene unclear. In germline, CDR1 is MGHRA, CDR2 YSYEKL. V shed 0 bases and J shed 6 bases, with 12 bases lying between them. The CDR3 has 14 amino acids. The CDR3 DNA reads as TGCGCCAGCAGCCAAGACGTAAACCGCCGCGAGCAGTACTTC. It specifies CASSQDVNRREQYF.

The chain carries TRBV3-1 (or the pseudogene TRBV3-2) and TRBJ1-1, with D possibly matching TRBD1 (5 bases). Germline V gives CDR1 LGHDT, CDR2 YNNKEL (reference sequence). Trimming left V 3 bases short and J 1 base short, with 9 bases between. This CDR3 contains 14 residues. The CDR3 sequence: CASSQIQANTEAFF. The CDR3 DNA reads TGTGCCAGCAGCCAGATACAGGCGAACACTGAAGCTTTCTTT.

The rearrangement links TRBV7-2 to TRBJ2-2, with TRBD2 identical over 9 bases. The CDR3 runs 15 residues. V was clipped by 5 bases and J by 3 bases; unmatched bases: 4. Germline CDR1 and CDR2: SGHTA and FQGNSA. CDR3 loop: CASSISGGYTGELFF. As DNA, the CDR3 is TGTGCCAGCAGCATTAGCGGGGGCTACACCGGGGAGCTGTTTTTT.

This chain links TRBV10-2 with TRBJ1-4, with TRBD1 as a possible D gene (6 bases). V lost 0 bases and J lost 8, with 13 bases in between. Germline V gene sequence: CDR1 WSHSY, CDR2 SAAADI. CDR3 length equals 15 residues. Written as DNA, the CDR3 is TGCGCCAGCAGTGAGTCCCCAACAGGGATAGAAAAACTGTTTTTT. Translated, it gives CASSESPTGIEKLFF.

This chain joins TRBV5-4 and TRBJ1-2, with 7 bases lining up with TRBD1. Germline V lookup: CDR1 SGHNT, CDR2 YYREEE (reference sequence). J was trimmed by 4 bases and V by 0 bases; bases with no gene match: 3. The CDR3 length is 14 residues. The chain's CDR3 is CASSLAGQPYGYTF. For the CDR3, the DNA is TGTGCCAGCAGCTTGGCGGGACAGCCCTATGGCTACACCTTC. Variable domain in full (rest from reference TRBV5-4 and TRBJ1-2): ETGVTQSPTHLIKTRGQQVTLRCSSQSGHNTVSWYQQALGQGPQFIFQYYREEENGRGNFPPRFSGLQFPNYSSELNVNALELDDSALYLCASSLAGQPYGYTFGSGTRLTVV.

The chain uses TRBV7-2 and TRBJ2-1; the match to TRBD2 covers 8 bases. Germline CDR1 reads SGHTA; CDR2 reads FQGNSA. The length of the CDR3 is 15 residues. J lost 6 bases, V lost 3 bases, and 7 bases had no gene match. In nucleotides, the CDR3 is TGTGCCAGCAGCTTTCCGGCGGGGGGTTTCAATGAGCAGTTCTTC. It codes for CASSFPAGGFNEQFF.

The chain carries TRBV4-1 and TRBJ1-6; no reliable D call. CDR3 size: 17 residues. The ends were cut back, 0 bases at V and 0 bases at J, with 9 bases in the middle. Germline V CDR1 and CDR2: MGHRA, YSYEKL. Written as DNA, the CDR3 is TGCGCCAGCAGCCAAGAACCGTTAAGCTCCTATAATTCACCCCTCCACTTT. It yields the protein CASSQEPLSSYNSPLHF.